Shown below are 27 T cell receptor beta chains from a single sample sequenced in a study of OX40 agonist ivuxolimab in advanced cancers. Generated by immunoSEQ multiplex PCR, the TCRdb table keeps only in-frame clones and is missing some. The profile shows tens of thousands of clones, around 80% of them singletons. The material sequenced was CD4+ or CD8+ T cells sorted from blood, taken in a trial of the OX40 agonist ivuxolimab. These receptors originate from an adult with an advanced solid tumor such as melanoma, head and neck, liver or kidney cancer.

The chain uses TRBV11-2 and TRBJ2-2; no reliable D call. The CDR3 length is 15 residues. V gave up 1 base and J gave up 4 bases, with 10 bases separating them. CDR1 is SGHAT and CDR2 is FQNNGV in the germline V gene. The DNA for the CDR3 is TGTGCCAGCAGCTTAGGCGCGTTGGGCACCGGGGAGCTGTTTTTT. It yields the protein CASSLGALGTGELFF.

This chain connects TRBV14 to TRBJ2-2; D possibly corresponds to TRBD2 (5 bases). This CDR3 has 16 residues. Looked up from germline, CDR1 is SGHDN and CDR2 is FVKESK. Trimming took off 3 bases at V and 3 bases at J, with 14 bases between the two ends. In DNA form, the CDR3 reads TGTGCCAGCAGCCAGAGAAGGCGGGTGTACACCGGGGAGCTGTTTTTT. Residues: CASSQRRRVYTGELFF.

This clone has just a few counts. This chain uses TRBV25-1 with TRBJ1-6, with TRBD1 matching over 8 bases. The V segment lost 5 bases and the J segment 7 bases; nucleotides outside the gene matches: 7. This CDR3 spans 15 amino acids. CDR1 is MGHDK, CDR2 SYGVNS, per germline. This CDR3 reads CASSNPQGANSPLHF. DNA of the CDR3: TGTGCCAGCAGTAATCCCCAGGGGGCGAATTCACCCCTCCACTTT.

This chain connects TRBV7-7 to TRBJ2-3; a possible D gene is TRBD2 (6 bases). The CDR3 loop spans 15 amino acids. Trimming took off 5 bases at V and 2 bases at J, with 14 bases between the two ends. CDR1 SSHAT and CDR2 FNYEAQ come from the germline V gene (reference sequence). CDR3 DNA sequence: TGTGCCAGCAGCCTTACGTCGGACTACACAGATACGCAGTATTTT. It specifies CASSLTSDYTDTQYF.

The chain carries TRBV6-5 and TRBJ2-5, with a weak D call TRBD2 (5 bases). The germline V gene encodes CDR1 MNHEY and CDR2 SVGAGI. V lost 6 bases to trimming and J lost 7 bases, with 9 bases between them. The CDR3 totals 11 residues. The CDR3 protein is CASSSLGTQYF. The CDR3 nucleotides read TGTGCCAGCAGCTCACTAGGGACCCAGTACTTC.

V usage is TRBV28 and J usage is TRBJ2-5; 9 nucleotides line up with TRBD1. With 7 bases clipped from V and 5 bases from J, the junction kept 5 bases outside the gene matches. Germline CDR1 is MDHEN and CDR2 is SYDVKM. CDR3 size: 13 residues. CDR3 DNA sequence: TGTGCCAGCAAAAACAGGGGGCTTGAGACCCAGTACTTC. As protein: CASKNRGLETQYF.

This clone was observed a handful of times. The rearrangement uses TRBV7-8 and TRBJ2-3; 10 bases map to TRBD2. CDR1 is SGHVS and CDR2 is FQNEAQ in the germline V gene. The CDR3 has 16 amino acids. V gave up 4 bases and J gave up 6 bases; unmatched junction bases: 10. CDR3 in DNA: TGTGCCAGCAGCTCCCACGGGACTAGCGCGTCGGATACGCAGTATTTT. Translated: CASSSHGTSASDTQYF. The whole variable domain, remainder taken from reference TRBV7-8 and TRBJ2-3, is GAGVSQSPRYKVAKRGQDVALRCDPISGHVSLFWYQQALGQGPEFLTYFQNEAQLDKSGLPSDRFFAERPEGSVSTLKIQRTQQEDSAVYLCASSSHGTSASDTQYFGPGTRLTVL.

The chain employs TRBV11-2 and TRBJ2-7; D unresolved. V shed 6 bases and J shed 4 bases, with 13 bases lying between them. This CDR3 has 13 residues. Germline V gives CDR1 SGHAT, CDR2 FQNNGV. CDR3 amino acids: CASSYRQVYEQYF. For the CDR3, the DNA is TGTGCCAGCAGTTATCGACAAGTATACGAGCAGTACTTC.

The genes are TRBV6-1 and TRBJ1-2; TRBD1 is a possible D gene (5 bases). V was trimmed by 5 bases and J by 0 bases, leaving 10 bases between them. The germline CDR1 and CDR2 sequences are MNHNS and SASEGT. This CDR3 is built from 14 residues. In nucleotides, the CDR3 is TGTGCCAGCAGTCGGGACGGATCTAACTATGGCTACACCTTC. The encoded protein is CASSRDGSNYGYTF.

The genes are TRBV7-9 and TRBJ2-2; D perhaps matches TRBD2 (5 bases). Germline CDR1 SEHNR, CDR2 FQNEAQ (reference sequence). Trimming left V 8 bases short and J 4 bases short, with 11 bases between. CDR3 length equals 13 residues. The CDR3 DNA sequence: TGTGCCAGCTTACGGGGTAGCACCGGGGAGCTGTTTTTT. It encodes CASLRGSTGELFF.

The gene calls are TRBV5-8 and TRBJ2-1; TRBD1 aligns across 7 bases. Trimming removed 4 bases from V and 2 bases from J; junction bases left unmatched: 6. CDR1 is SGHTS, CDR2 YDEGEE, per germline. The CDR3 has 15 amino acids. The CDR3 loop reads CASSGDSIAYNEQFF. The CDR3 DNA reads TGTGCCAGCAGCGGGGACAGTATCGCCTACAATGAGCAGTTCTTC.

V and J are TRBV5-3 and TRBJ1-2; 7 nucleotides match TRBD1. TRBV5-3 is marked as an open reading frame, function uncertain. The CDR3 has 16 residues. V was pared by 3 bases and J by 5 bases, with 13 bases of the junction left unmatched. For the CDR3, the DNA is TGTGCCAGAAGCTCGACAGGGTATGGTTACGAATATGGCTACACCTTC. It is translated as CARSSTGYGYEYGYTF.

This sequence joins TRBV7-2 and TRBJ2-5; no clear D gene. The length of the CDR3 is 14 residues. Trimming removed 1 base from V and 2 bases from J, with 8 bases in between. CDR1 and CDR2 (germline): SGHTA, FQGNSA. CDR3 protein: CASSLGRLQETQYF. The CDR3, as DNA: TGTGCCAGCAGCTTAGGACGGCTACAAGAGACCCAGTACTTC.

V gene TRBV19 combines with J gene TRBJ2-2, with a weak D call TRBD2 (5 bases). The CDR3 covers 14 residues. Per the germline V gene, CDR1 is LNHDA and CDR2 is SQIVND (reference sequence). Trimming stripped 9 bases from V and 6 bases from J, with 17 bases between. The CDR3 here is CASRPGMRAGELFF. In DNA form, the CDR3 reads TGTGCCAGCAGACCGGGAATGAGGGCCGGGGAGCTGTTTTTT.

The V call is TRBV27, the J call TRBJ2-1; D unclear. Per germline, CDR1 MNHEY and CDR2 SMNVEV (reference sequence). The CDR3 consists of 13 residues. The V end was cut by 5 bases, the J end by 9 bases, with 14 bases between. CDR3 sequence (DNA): TGTGCCAGCAGTACCAGACAAGGGTTTGAGCAGTTCTTC. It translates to CASSTRQGFEQFF.

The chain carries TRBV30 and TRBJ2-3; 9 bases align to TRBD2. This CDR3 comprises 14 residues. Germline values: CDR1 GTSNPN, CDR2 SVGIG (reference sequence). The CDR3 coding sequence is TGTGCAGAAGGCTCTAGCGGGATCACAGATACGCAGTATTTT. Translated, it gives CAEGSSGITDTQYF.

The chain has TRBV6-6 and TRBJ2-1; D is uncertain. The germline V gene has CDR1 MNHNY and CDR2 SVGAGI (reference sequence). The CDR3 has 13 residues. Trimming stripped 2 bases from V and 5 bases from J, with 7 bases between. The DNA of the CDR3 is TGTGCCAGCAGTTACGGAGCTGACAATGAGCAGTTCTTC. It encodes CASSYGADNEQFF.

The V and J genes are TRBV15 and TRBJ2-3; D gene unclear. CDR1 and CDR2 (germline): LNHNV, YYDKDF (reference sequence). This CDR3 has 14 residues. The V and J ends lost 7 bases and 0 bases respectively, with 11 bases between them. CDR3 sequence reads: CATKAPVSTDTQYF. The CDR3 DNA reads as TGTGCCACCAAAGCCCCGGTTAGCACAGATACGCAGTATTTT.

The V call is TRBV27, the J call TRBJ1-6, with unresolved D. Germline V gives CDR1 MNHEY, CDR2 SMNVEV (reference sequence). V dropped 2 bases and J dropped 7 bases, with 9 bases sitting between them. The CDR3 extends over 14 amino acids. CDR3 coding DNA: TGTGCCAGCAGTTTACTGGCGGCCAATTCACCCCTCCACTTT. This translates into CASSLLAANSPLHF.

CDR3 loop: CASSFGQDRPGNTIYF. The CDR3 bases are TGTGCCAGCAGCTTCGGACAGGATCGGCCTGGAAACACCATATATTTT. This chain joins TRBV13 and TRBJ1-3, with 7 bases fitting TRBD1. V was clipped by 3 bases and J by 2 bases; unmatched bases: 7. Germline lookup yields CDR1 PRHDT and CDR2 FYEKMQ (reference sequence). The CDR3 has 16 residues. Full variable domain (rest looked up from reference TRBV13 and TRBJ1-3): AAGVIQSPRHLIKEKRETATLKCYPIPRHDTVYWYQQGPGQDPQFLISFYEKMQSDKGSIPDRFSAQQFSDYHSELNMSSLELGDSALYFCASSFGQDRPGNTIYFGEGSWLTVV.

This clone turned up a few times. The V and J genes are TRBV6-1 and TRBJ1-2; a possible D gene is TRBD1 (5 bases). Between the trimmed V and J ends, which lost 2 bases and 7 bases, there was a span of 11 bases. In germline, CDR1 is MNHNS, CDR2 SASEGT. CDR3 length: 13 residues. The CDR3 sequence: CASSENRRGGYTF. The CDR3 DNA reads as TGTGCCAGCAGTGAAAACAGGCGGGGTGGCTACACCTTC.

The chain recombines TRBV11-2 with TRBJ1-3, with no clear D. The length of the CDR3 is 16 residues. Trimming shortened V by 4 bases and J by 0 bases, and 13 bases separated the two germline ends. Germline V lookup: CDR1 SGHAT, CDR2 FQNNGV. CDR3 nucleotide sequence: TGTGCCAGCAGCTATCTAGGCCCTTCCTCTGGAAACACCATATATTTT. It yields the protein CASSYLGPSSGNTIYF.

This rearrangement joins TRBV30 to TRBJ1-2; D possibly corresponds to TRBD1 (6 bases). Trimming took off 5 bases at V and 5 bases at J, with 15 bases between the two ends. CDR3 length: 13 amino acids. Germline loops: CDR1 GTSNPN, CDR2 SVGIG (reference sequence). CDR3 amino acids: CAWSTGPRYGYTF. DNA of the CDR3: TGTGCCTGGTCCACAGGGCCCAGGTATGGCTACACCTTC.

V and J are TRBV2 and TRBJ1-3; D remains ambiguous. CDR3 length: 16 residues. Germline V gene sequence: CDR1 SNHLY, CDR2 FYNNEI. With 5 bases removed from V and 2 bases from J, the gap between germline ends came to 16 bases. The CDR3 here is CASSYTGSRTGNTIYF. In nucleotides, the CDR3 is TGTGCCAGCAGTTATACCGGGTCAAGAACTGGAAACACCATATATTTT.

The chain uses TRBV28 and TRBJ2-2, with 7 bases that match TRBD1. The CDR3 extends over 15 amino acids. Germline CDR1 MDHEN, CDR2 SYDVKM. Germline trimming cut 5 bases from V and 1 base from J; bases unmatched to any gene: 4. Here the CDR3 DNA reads TGTGCCAGCAGTACGCGACAGGGGAACACCGGGGAGCTGTTTTTT. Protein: CASSTRQGNTGELFF.

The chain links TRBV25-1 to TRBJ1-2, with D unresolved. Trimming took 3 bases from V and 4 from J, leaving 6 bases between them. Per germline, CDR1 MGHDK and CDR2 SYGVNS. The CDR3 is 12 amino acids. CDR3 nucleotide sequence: TGTGCCAGCAGTGATGGGCCCTATGGCTACACCTTC. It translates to CASSDGPYGYTF.

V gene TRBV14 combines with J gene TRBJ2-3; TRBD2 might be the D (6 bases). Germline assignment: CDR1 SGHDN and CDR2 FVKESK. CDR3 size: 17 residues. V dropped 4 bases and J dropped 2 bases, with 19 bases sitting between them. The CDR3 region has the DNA TGTGCCAGCAGCCGGGGGGAGTGGAGGATCAACACAGATACGCAGTATTTT. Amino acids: CASSRGEWRINTDTQYF.